The T cell receptor (beta chain) described here comes from a study of cytomegalovirus exposure and HLA in healthy donors. Study details: A previous analysis identified 100 million to 120 million unique TCR beta sequences derived from 180 million or so T cells. Study-level findings and limits: The availability of immune exposure information extended only to CMV serostatus. A missense variant in DCLRE1C was later tied to TCR beta V- and J-gene trimming.

Of note for this clone: Its antigen is not identified.

Germline assignment: CDR1 MGHRA and CDR2 YSYEKL. The CDR3 contains 16 residues. Trimming took 0 bases from V and 4 from J, leaving 13 bases between them. Researchers ran the PCR with 60 Vbeta and 13 Jbeta primers. Authors' processing steps: Among the unique TCR beta chains that a later analysis counted, about 81 million in all, 9.5 million to 11 million were shared. TCRdb keeps only in-frame clones here, not all; method: immunoSEQ multiplex PCR. V and J calls and clone size are given by that table; D and trimming were obtained from the DNA. The table has fewer than 150,000 clones, around 74% seen once; the top ten hold approximately 28%.

The sequence was collected from a man in his sixties in good health and CMV-seropositive. The sequencing input was PBMCs. The gene calls are TRBV4-1 and TRBJ1-3; tentative D call: TRBD1 (6 bases). The CDR3 here is CASSQESEQGGNTIYF. CDR3 nucleotides: TGCGCCAGCAGCCAAGAAAGCGAACAGGGCGGAAACACCATATATTTT.